The following is a TCR beta chain sequence with its context. This CDR3 is built from 17 residues. V lost 4 bases, J lost 4 bases, and 7 bases stayed unmatched. Per the germline V gene, CDR1 is KGHSH and CDR2 is LQKENI. This entry comes from a study of blood T cell repertoires in COVID-19. Study as a whole: T cells, B-cell-depleted T cells, or PBMCs supplied cDNA or gDNA.

Method: immunoSEQ multiplex PCR; TCRdb's copy keeps in-frame clones and lacks some. The table includes 100,000 to 150,000 clones, 80% to 90% detected once. What was sequenced was peripheral blood. The receptor comes from a man aged 45-60 years with active or convalescent COVID-19. This chain joins TRBV18 and TRBJ2-2, with 12 bases lining up with TRBD2. The CDR3 spells CASSQTGTSGFTGELFF. The CDR3 region has the DNA TGTGCCAGCTCACAAACCGGGACTAGCGGGTTCACCGGGGAGCTGTTTTTT.